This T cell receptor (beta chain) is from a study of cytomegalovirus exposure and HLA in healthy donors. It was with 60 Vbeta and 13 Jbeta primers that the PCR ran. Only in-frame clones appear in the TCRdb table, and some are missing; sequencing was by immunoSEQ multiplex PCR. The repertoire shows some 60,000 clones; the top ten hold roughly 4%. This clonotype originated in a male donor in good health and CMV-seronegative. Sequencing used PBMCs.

The CDR3 reads CASSPHQGNTEAFF. The CDR3 DNA follows: TGTGCCAGCAGCCCCCATCAGGGAAACACTGAAGCTTTCTTT. The chain is built from TRBV7-2 and TRBJ1-1; tentative D call: TRBD1 (5 bases). Deletions cut 5 bases from V and 2 bases from J, with 12 bases between. Germline assignment: CDR1 SGHTA and CDR2 FQGNSA. CDR3 size: 14 residues.